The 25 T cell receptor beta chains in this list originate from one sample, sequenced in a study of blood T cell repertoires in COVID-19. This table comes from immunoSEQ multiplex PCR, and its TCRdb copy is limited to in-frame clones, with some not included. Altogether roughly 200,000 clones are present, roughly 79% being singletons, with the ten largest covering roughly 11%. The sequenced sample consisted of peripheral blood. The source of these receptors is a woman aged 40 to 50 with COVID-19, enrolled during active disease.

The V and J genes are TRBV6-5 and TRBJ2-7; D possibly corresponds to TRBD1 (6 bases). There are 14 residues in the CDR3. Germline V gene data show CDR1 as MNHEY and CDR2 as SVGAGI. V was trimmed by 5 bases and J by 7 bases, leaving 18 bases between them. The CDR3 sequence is CASSTGTLFLEQYF. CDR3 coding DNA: TGTGCCAGCAGTACCGGGACACTTTTTTTGGAGCAGTACTTC.

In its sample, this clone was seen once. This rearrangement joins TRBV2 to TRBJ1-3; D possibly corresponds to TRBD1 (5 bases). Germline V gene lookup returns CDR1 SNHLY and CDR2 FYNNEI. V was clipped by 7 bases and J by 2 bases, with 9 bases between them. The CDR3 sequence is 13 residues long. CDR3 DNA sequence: TGTGCCAGCAAGGACACGCCTGGAAACACCATATATTTT. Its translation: CASKDTPGNTIYF. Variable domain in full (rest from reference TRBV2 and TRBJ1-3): EPEVTQTPSHQVTQMGQEVILRCVPISNHLYFYWYRQILGQKVEFLVSFYNNEISEKSEIFDDQFSVERPDGSNFTLKIRSTKLEDSAMYFCASKDTPGNTIYFGEGSWLTVV.

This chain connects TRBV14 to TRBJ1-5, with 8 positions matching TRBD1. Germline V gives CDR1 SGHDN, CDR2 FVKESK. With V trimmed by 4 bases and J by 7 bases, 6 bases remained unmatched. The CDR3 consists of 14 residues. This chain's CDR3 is CASSRTGTEQPQHF. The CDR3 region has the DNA TGTGCCAGCAGCCGGACAGGGACGGAACAGCCCCAGCATTTT.

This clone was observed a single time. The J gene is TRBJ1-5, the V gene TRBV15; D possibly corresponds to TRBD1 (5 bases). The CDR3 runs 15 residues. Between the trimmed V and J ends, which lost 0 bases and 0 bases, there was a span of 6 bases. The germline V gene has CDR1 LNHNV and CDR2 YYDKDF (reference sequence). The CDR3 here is CATSREGDSNQPQHF. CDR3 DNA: TGTGCCACCAGCAGAGAAGGGGATAGCAATCAGCCCCAGCATTTT. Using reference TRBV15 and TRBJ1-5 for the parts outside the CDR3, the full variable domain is DAMVIQNPRYQVTQFGKPVTLSCSQTLNHNVMYWYQQKSSQAPKLLFHYYDKDFNNEADTPDNFQSRRPNTSFCFLDIRSPGLGDTAMYLCATSREGDSNQPQHFGDGTRLSIL.

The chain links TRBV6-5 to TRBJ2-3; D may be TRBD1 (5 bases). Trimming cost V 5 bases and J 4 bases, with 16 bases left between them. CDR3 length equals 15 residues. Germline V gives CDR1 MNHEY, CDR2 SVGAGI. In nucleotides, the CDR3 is TGTGCCAGCAGTATGGTTAAGGGGAATGCAGATACGCAGTATTTT. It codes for CASSMVKGNADTQYF.

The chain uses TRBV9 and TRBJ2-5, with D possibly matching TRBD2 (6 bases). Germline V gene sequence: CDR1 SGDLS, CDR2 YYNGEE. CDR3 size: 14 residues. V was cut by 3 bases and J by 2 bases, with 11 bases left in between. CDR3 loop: CASSAGLFQETQYF. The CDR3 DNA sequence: TGTGCCAGCAGCGCCGGACTATTTCAAGAGACCCAGTACTTC. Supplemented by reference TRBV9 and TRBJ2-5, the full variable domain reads DSGVTQTPKHLITATGQRVTLRCSPRSGDLSVYWYQQSLDQGLQFLIQYYNGEERAKGNILERFSAQQFPDLHSELNLSSLELGDSALYFCASSAGLFQETQYFGPGTRLLVL.

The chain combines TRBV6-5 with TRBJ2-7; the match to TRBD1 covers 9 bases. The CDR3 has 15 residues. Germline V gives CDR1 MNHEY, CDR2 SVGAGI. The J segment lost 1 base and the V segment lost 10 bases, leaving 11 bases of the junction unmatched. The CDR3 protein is CATTRSGTGSYEQYF. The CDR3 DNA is TGTGCCACCACCCGGTCGGGGACAGGGTCCTACGAGCAGTACTTC.

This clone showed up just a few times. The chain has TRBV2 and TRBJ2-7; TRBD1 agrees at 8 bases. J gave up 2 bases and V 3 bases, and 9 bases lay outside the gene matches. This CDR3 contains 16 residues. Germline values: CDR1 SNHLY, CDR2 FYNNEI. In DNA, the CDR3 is TGTGCCAGCAGTGACAACAGGGGGGAGGCCACCTACGAGCAGTACGTC. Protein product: CASSDNRGEATYEQYV.

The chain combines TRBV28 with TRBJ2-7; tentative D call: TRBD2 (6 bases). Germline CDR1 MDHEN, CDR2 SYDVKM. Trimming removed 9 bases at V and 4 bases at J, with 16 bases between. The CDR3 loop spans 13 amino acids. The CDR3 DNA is TGTGCCAGTGGACCGGGAGTAGCGTACGAGCAGTACTTC. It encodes CASGPGVAYEQYF.

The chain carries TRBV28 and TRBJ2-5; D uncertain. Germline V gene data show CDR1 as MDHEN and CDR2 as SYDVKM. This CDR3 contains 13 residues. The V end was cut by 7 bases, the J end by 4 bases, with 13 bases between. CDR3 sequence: CASNLSSGETQYF. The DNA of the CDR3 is TGTGCCAGCAACCTAAGTAGTGGAGAGACCCAGTACTTC.

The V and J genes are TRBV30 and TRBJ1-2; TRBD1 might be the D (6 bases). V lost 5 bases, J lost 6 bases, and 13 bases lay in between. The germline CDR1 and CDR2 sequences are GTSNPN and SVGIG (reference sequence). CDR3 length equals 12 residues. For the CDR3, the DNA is TGTGCCTGGGATATCAGGGGTAATGGCTACACCTTC. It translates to CAWDIRGNGYTF.

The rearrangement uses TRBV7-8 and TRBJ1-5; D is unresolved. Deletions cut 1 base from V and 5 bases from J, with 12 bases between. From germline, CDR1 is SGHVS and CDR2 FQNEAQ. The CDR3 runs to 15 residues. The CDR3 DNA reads TGTGCCAGCAGCTTAGGCCGGGGTCCAGATCAGCCCCAGCATTTT. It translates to CASSLGRGPDQPQHF.

CDR3: CASSQIVGTGNEKLFF. The CDR3 DNA reads as TGTGCCAGCAGCCAAATCGTGGGTACGGGGAATGAAAAACTGTTTTTT. The rearrangement uses TRBV7-9 and TRBJ1-4; no clear D gene. This CDR3 region has 16 residues. CDR1 SEHNR and CDR2 FQNEAQ come from the germline V gene (reference sequence). V shed 5 bases and J shed 5 bases, with 18 bases lying between them.

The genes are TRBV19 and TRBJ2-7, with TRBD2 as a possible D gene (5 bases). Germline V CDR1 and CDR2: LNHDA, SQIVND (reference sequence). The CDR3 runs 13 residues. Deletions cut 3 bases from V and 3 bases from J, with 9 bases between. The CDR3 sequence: CASSISAGYEQYV. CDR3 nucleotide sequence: TGTGCCAGTAGTATTTCTGCGGGCTACGAGCAGTACGTC.

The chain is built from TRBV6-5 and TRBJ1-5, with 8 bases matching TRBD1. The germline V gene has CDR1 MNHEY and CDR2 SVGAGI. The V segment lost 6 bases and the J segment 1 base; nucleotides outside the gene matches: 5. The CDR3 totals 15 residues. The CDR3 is CASRYGQGSNQPQHF. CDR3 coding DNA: TGTGCCAGCAGATACGGACAGGGAAGCAATCAGCCCCAGCATTTT.

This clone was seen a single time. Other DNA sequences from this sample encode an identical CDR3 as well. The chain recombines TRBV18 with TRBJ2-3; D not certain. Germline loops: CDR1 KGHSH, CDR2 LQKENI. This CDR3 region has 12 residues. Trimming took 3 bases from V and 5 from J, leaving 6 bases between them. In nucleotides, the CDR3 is TGTGCCAGCTCACCTAGTGGAGATACGCAGTATTTT. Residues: CASSPSGDTQYF.

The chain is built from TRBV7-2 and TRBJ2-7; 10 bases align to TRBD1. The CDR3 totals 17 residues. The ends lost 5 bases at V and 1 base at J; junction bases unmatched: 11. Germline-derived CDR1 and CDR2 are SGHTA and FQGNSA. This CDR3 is CASSTNLWTGGSYEQYF. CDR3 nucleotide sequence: TGTGCCAGCAGCACCAATTTATGGACAGGGGGTTCCTACGAGCAGTACTTC.

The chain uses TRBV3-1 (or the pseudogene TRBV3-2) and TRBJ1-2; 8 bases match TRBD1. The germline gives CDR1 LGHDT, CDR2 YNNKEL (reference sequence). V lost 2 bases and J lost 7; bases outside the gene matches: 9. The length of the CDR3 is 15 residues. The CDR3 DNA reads TGTGCCAGCAGCCAATATCAGGGGGCGAAACTTGGCTACACCTTC. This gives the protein CASSQYQGAKLGYTF.

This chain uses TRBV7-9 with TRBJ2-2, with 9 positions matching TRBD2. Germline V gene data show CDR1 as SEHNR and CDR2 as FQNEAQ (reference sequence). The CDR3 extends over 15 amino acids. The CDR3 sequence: CASPRGGKNTGELFF. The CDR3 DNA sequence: TGTGCGAGCCCGCGGGGGGGAAAGAACACCGGGGAGCTGTTTTTT.

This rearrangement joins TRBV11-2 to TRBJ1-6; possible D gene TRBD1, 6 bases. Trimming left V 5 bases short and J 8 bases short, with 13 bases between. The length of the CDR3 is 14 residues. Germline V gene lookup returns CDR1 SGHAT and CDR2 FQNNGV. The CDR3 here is CASSQIQGYSPLHF. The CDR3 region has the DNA TGTGCCAGCAGCCAAATTCAGGGGTATTCACCCCTCCACTTT. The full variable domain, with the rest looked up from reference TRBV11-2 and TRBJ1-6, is EAGVAQSPRYKIIEKRQSVAFWCNPISGHATLYWYQQILGQGPKLLIQFQNNGVVDDSQLPKDRFSAERLKGVDSTLKIQPAKLEDSAVYLCASSQIQGYSPLHFGNGTRLTVT.

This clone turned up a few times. The CDR3 protein is CASTRGGQPQHF. The CDR3 region has the DNA TGTGCCAGCACGAGGGGAGGTCAGCCCCAGCATTTT. The chain carries TRBV12-3 or TRBV12-4 and TRBJ1-5; D is perhaps TRBD1 (5 bases). V was cut by 7 bases and J by 6 bases, with 10 bases left in between. CDR3 length equals 12 residues.

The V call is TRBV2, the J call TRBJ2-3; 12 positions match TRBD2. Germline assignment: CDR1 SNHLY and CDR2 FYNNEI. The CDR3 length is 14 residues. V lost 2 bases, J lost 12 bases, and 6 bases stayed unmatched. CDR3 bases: TGTGCCAGCAGTGAAATGACTAGCGGGAGTACCCAGTATTTT. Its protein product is CASSEMTSGSTQYF.

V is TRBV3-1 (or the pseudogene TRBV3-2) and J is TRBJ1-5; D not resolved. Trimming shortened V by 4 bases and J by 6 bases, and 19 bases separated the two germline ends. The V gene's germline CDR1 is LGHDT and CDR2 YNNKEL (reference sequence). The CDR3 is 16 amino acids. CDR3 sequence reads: CASSLYTARLVQPQHF. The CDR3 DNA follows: TGTGCCAGCAGCCTATACACAGCAAGGCTGGTTCAGCCCCAGCATTTT.

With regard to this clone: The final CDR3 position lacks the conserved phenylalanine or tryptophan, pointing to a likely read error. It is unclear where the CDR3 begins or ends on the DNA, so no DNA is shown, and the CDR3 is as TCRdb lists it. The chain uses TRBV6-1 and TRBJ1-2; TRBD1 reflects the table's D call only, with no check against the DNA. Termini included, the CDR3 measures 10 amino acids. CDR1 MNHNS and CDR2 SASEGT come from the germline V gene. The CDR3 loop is CASSEGGTLY.

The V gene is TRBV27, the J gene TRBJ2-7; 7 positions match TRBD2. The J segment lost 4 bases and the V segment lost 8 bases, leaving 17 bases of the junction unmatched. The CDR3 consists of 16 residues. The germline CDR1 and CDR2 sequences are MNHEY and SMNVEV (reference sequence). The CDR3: CASRKWLAGETYEQYF. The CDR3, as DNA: TGTGCCAGCCGGAAGTGGTTGGCGGGAGAAACGTACGAGCAGTACTTC.